This T cell receptor (beta chain) appears in the sequencing data of a study of T cells after yellow fever vaccination. Study-wide context: Preparation used SMART-Seq v4 Ultra Low Input for the low-cell-number fractions. General study findings and limits: There was a small share of clonotypes that showed up in both the CD4 and CD8 compartments. FACS-sorted repertoires might harbor abundant contaminating clonotypes from the bulk population.

Trimming pared 1 base from V and 6 bases from J, leaving 16 bases between. Germline V gives CDR1 SGHVS, CDR2 FQNEAQ. This CDR3 has 15 amino acids. This clonotype has a count of ten or more. The antigen is not known. In making TCR cDNA, 5'RACE template switching added a universal primer site and UMIs to it. TCRdb itself ran the 5' RACE reads through MiXCR, one entry per CDR3 protein. The table includes some 68,000 distinct CDR3 sequences, approximately 7% detected once. The receptor was derived from a man between 18 and 29 years old who received the YFV17D yellow fever vaccine. The material was CD8+ T cells sorted from PBMCs, obtained roughly 46 days after the first yellow fever vaccination. The rearrangement uses TRBV7-8 and TRBJ2-7; D remains ambiguous. CDR3: CASSLGIRQTLEQYF. CDR3 nucleotide sequence: TGTGCCAGCAGCTTAGGTATCCGACAAACCCTCGAGCAGTACTTC.